This T cell receptor beta chain emerged from a study of identical twins. This CDR3 has 18 residues. Germline CDR1 is MGHRA and CDR2 is YSYEKL. With 4 bases removed from V and 5 bases from J, the gap between germline ends came to 24 bases. Unique molecular identifiers were in the cDNA, with template-switch universal primer binding. MiXCR, run by TCRdb on the 5' RACE reads, gives a single entry per CDR3 protein. This table has about 1.7 million distinct CDR3 sequences, around a third appearing once. To note about this clonotype: Its antigen remains unknown.

General study findings and limits: Researchers caution that invariant MAIT and iNKT cells could partly confound zero-insertion analyses. Conclusions leaned on cross-sectional statistical analysis and did not track the same donors over time.

The chain recombines TRBV4-1 with TRBJ2-1; possible D gene TRBD2, 6 bases. The receptor's source is a newborn girl in good health. The sample taken for sequencing was cord blood. The CDR3, as DNA: TGCGCCAGCAGCCGTAATACCTTCGGAGGGCCTCGGGACAATGAGCAGTTCTTC. It codes for CASSRNTFGGPRDNEQFF.